Each of the 9 T cell receptor beta chains below was sequenced from the same sample in a study of blood T cell repertoires in COVID-19. Libraries were prepared by immunoSEQ multiplex PCR; TCRdb keeps only in-frame clonotypes and omits some of them. The repertoire has about 240,000 clones, roughly 86% of them found once; the top ten carry 2.5% to 3.5%. What was sequenced was peripheral blood. The receptors derive from a woman in her 30s who had recovered from COVID-19.

J is TRBJ2-5 and V is TRBV18; D is possibly TRBD2 (6 bases). Trimming took 3 bases from V and 2 from J, leaving 13 bases between them. Germline values: CDR1 KGHSH, CDR2 LQKENI. This CDR3 spans 15 amino acids. The DNA of the CDR3 is TGTGCCAGCTCACCGCGGGACTGGATTCAAGAGACCCAGTACTTC. Its protein is CASSPRDWIQETQYF.

CDR3 amino acids: CASSLNGDITGNTIYF. The CDR3 DNA sequence: TGTGCCAGCAGCTTAAACGGGGACATTACTGGAAACACCATATATTTT. This chain links TRBV7-3 with TRBJ1-3; D is perhaps TRBD1 (6 bases). The CDR3 totals 16 residues. Germline CDR1 and CDR2: SGHTA and FQGTGA. V lost 1 base to trimming and J lost 2 bases, with 12 bases between them. The variable domain in full, completed from reference TRBV7-3 and TRBJ1-3, reads GAGVSQTPSNKVTEKGKYVELRCDPISGHTALYWYRQSLGQGPEFLIYFQGTGAADDSGLPNDRFFAVRPEGSVSTLKIQRTERGDSAVYLCASSLNGDITGNTIYFGEGSWLTVV.

The rearrangement uses TRBV6-5 and TRBJ1-6; D ambiguous. CDR3 length equals 16 residues. V lost 0 bases to trimming and J lost 8 bases, with 14 bases between them. Per the germline V gene, CDR1 is MNHEY and CDR2 is SVGAGI. The CDR3 DNA reads TGTGCCAGCAGTTACTCACTCGCGTATCGAGATTCACCCCTCCACTTT. Amino acid sequence: CASSYSLAYRDSPLHF.

The chain employs TRBV7-9 and TRBJ1-3; D is uncertain. There are 15 residues in the CDR3. In germline, CDR1 is SEHNR, CDR2 FQNEAQ (reference sequence). V was trimmed by 5 bases and J by 2 bases, leaving 13 bases between them. The CDR3 sequence is CASSHTLVAGNTIYF. In DNA, the CDR3 is TGTGCCAGCAGCCACACCCTAGTAGCTGGAAACACCATATATTTT.

The J gene is TRBJ1-2, the V gene TRBV13, with 7 nucleotides matching TRBD1. This CDR3 comprises 13 residues. CDR1 and CDR2 (germline): PRHDT, FYEKMQ (reference sequence). The junction had 7 bases not matched to a gene; V was cut back by 6 bases and J by 6 bases. Here the CDR3 reads CASRSQGWDGYTF. The CDR3 DNA reads TGTGCCAGCAGATCACAGGGGTGGGATGGCTACACCTTC.

This clone has just a few counts. The V and J genes are TRBV18 and TRBJ1-1; 7 nucleotides agree with TRBD1. The CDR3 has 16 amino acids. The junction had 7 bases not matched to a gene; V was cut back by 3 bases and J by 0 bases. Per the germline V gene, CDR1 is KGHSH and CDR2 is LQKENI. The CDR3 sequence is CASSPLRQGLNTEAFF. In DNA form, the CDR3 reads TGTGCCAGCTCACCCCTGCGACAGGGCCTGAACACTGAAGCTTTCTTT.

This clone appeared a single time. V usage is TRBV7-9 and J usage is TRBJ1-3; D may be TRBD1 (6 bases). CDR3 length equals 14 residues. V dropped 5 bases and J dropped 3 bases, with 11 bases sitting between them. In germline, CDR1 is SEHNR, CDR2 FQNEAQ (reference sequence). CDR3 region: CASSPIGGGNTIYF. The DNA for the CDR3 is TGTGCCAGCAGCCCCATAGGGGGTGGAAACACCATATATTTT. The variable domain in full, with the rest retrieved from reference TRBV7-9 and TRBJ1-3, is DTGVSQNPRHKITKRGQNVTFRCDPISEHNRLYWYRQTLGQGPEFLTYFQNEAQLEKSRLLSDRFSAERPKGSFSTLEIQRTEQGDSAMYLCASSPIGGGNTIYFGEGSWLTVV.

This sequence joins TRBV15 and TRBJ2-3; the match to TRBD1 covers 9 bases. CDR1 and CDR2 (germline): LNHNV, YYDKDF (reference sequence). V was clipped by 2 bases and J by 6 bases; unmatched bases: 6. This CDR3 is built from 15 residues. CDR3 amino acids: CATSRNRGPPDTQYF. CDR3 sequence (DNA): TGTGCCACCAGCAGAAACAGGGGGCCCCCCGATACGCAGTATTTT.

This clone was found once. The V and J genes are TRBV11-2 and TRBJ2-7, with TRBD1 identical over 10 bases. V shed 4 bases, J shed 0 bases, and the junction held 9 bases outside the gene matches. This CDR3 comprises 17 residues. The germline V gene encodes CDR1 SGHAT and CDR2 FQNNGV. The CDR3 region has the DNA TGTGCCAGCAGCTCCGGGACAGGGGATCCTAGCTCCTACGAGCAGTACTTC. Amino acids: CASSSGTGDPSSYEQYF. The variable domain in full, completed from reference TRBV11-2 and TRBJ2-7, reads EAGVAQSPRYKIIEKRQSVAFWCNPISGHATLYWYQQILGQGPKLLIQFQNNGVVDDSQLPKDRFSAERLKGVDSTLKIQPAKLEDSAVYLCASSSGTGDPSSYEQYFGPGTRLTVT.